This T cell receptor beta chain was recovered during a study of cytotoxic CD8 clonotypes in ibrutinib-treated CLL. Overall study: The study recorded mean values of about 260,000 productive templates and 94,082 productive rearrangements per sample. Notes on the study in general: Clonality (at baseline) was higher than in age-matched healthy donors and tracked circulating CD8+ T-cell counts. Upon ibrutinib response clonality rose, and upon progression it fell back toward baseline. Under therapy, public clonotypes either contracted or stayed stable, and they were uncommon.

The assay was immunoSEQ multiplex PCR, and TCRdb's table has in-frame clones only and misses some. The table has roughly 130,000 clones, approximately 81% seen once; the top ten hold 9.5% to 15%. Comment on this clone: As yet, its antigen is unknown.

In germline, CDR1 is MNHEY, CDR2 SMNVEV (reference sequence). The CDR3 has 13 residues. V lost 5 bases and J lost 10; bases outside the gene matches: 5. The sequence was obtained from a human donor with chronic lymphocytic leukemia. The gene calls are TRBV27 and TRBJ2-1; 10 bases map to TRBD2. The specimen comprised PBMCs, sampled after 12 months of ibrutinib treatment. The CDR3 sequence: CASSNSGRREQFF. The CDR3, as DNA: TGTGCCAGCAGTAATAGCGGGAGGAGGGAGCAGTTCTTC.